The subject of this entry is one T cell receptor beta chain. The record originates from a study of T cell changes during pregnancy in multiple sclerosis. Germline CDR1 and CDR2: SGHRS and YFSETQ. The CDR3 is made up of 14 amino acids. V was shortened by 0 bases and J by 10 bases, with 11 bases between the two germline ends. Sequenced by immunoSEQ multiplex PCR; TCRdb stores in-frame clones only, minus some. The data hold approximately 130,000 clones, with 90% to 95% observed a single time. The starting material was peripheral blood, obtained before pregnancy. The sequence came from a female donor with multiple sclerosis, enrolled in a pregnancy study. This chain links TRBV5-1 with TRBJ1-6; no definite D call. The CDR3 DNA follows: TGCGCCAGCAGCTTGGGGCAGTATGGCTCACCCCTCCACTTT. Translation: CASSLGQYGSPLHF.